Below are 6 T cell receptor beta chains sequenced from a single sample in a study of beta chain features in type 1 diabetes. Expressed TCRB transcripts were sequenced after all isolated RNA was converted to cDNA. Method: immunoSEQ multiplex PCR; TCRdb's copy keeps in-frame clones and lacks some. The sample has 200,000 to 250,000 clones, about 25% seen once. The specimen sequenced was central memory CD4+ T cells from blood. The receptors were gathered from a man aged 25 to 40 in good health.

The V call is TRBV7-2, the J call TRBJ2-3; 10 positions match TRBD2. V lost 5 bases and J lost 2; bases outside the gene matches: 13. This CDR3 has 18 amino acids. In germline, CDR1 is SGHTA, CDR2 FQGNSA. CDR3 region: CASSRKSGGAPTTDTQYF. DNA for the CDR3: TGTGCCAGCAGCCGAAAAAGCGGGGGGGCCCCGACCACAGATACGCAGTATTTT.

The chain combines TRBV10-3 with TRBJ1-5; D remains unclear. Looked up from germline, CDR1 is ENHRY and CDR2 is SYGVKD. This CDR3 spans 13 amino acids. The ends were cut back, 2 bases at V and 4 bases at J, with 6 bases in the middle. The CDR3 region has the DNA TGTGCCATCAGTGAGCGGGATAATCAGCCCCAGCATTTT. The encoded protein is CAISERDNQPQHF.

This clone was observed a few times. This chain connects TRBV5-5 to TRBJ1-5; maybe TRBD1 (5 bases). Trimming cost V 3 bases and J 7 bases, with 14 bases left between them. The germline V gene has CDR1 SGHKS and CDR2 YYEKEE (reference sequence). The CDR3 is made up of 14 amino acids. The CDR3 loop reads CASSSAGYGQPQHF. The CDR3 DNA sequence: TGTGCCAGCAGCTCGGCAGGGTACGGGCAGCCCCAGCATTTT.

The table lists this clone with a few counts. The genes are TRBV6-6 and TRBJ2-1, with TRBD2 identical over 10 bases. Trimming took 4 bases from V and 8 from J; bases not matched to a gene: 11. This CDR3 is built from 16 residues. Germline loops: CDR1 MNHNY, CDR2 SVGAGI (reference sequence). The CDR3 sequence: CASSSSGSGRIHEQFF. The DNA for the CDR3 is TGTGCCAGCAGTTCCAGCGGTAGCGGGAGGATCCATGAGCAGTTCTTC.

This clone showed up just a few times. The genes are TRBV2 and TRBJ2-1; a weak D match, TRBD2 (6 bases). Germline V lookup: CDR1 SNHLY, CDR2 FYNNEI. Trimming left V 6 bases short and J 2 bases short, with 8 bases between. The CDR3 extends over 13 amino acids. The CDR3 nucleotides are TGTGCCAGCAGGCGGGAACCCTACAATGAGCAGTTCTTC. It translates to CASRREPYNEQFF.

This clone has a handful of counts. The genes are TRBV2 and TRBJ2-3, with TRBD1 identical over 10 bases. Germline values: CDR1 SNHLY, CDR2 FYNNEI. The J segment lost 4 bases and the V segment lost 8 bases, leaving 9 bases of the junction unmatched. The CDR3 spans 15 residues. CDR3 residues: CASAPGQGRADTQYF. As DNA, the CDR3 is TGTGCCAGCGCACCGGGACAGGGGCGGGCAGATACGCAGTATTTT.